The entry that follows covers one TCR beta chain sequence. The data originate from a study of CD8+ T cells in alopecia areata. Across the whole study: Twice a day, 5 to 10 mg of oral tofacitinib was administered to treated patients. The drug, tofacitinib, lasted 6 to 18 months, followed by 6 months off drug.

Collected material from alopecia areata patients comprised lesional scalp punch biopsies and peripheral blood. Once RNA had been extracted, it was reverse transcribed into cDNA to act as the sequencing template. Clones were read by immunoSEQ multiplex PCR, and TCRdb kept only the in-frame ones, dropping some. The table shows roughly 250,000 clones, with roughly 69% occurring only once. V lost 8 bases, J lost 8 bases, and 11 bases stayed unmatched. Germline-derived CDR1 and CDR2 are GTSNPN and SVGIG (reference sequence). This CDR3 is 13 amino acids long. J is TRBJ2-1 and V is TRBV30; 8 nucleotides align to TRBD1. This clonotype was obtained from a human donor with alopecia areata. The sample consisted of CD4+ T cells sorted from blood, taken at week 0. The CDR3 DNA follows: TGTGCCACTGGACAGGGTTTCTTCGATGAGCAGTTCTTC. Translation: CATGQGFFDEQFF.